This is a list of T cell receptor beta chains from one sample in a study of a mutant IDH1 vaccine in newly diagnosed glioma. Generated by immunoSEQ multiplex PCR, the TCRdb table keeps only in-frame clones and is missing some. This table has some 51,000 clones, approximately 78% appearing once. No cognate antigen is known for these TCRs. The sample in question was PBMCs, obtained from a glioma patient whose treatment included an IDH1 peptide vaccine. The source is a middle-aged man with glioma. CDR3s include the opening cysteine and the closing phenylalanine or tryptophan. Some rows mark clone size as missing; the rest say once, few, many or name a class of expanded clone.

TRBJ2-1,NA,TRBV9,CASSLQGFEQFF
TRBJ2-3,NA,TRBV9,CASTFGGSADTQYF
TRBJ2-7,NA,TRBV9,CASSGGGTANEQYF
TRBJ1-5,NA,TRBV7-9,CASSGGGTSNQPQHF
TRBJ2-1,NA,TRBV6-5,CASSRGTAVWNEQFF
TRBJ1-3,NA,TRBV9,CASSVGPSGGNTIYF
TRBJ2-7,NA,TRBV19,CASSFEGQGSYEQYF
TRBJ2-5,NA,TRBV2,CASSPPRDTPGGHF
TRBJ2-5,NA,TRBV7-2,CASSLVAGGLETQYF
TRBJ2-1,few,TRBV4-1,CASSQQNLVGVGEQFF
TRBJ1-2,NA,TRBV15,CATSRGRGGANYGYTF
TRBJ1-1,NA,TRBV29-1,CSVDGAGVGTEAFF
TRBJ1-5,NA,TRBV19,CASSIIRTVNQPQHF
TRBJ2-7,NA,TRBV10-3,CAISEVNSYEQYF
TRBJ1-1,NA,TRBV18,CASSPSQYTEAFF
TRBJ2-5,NA,TRBV19,CASSIGKTQYF
TRBJ1-1,once,TRBV9,CASSARGAGLNTEAFF
TRBJ2-5,NA,TRBV2,CASSGQGETQYF
TRBJ2-2,NA,TRBV10-3,CAIGGNRLANTGELFF
TRBJ2-7,NA,TRBV5-5,CASSLDPGQEDEQYF
TRBJ1-2,few,TRBV5-6,CASSLKIRIPYYGYTF
TRBJ2-1,NA,TRBV7-2,CASSFTTSHNEQFF
TRBJ2-7,NA,TRBV7-2,CASSPPGGVRDEQYF
TRBJ2-7,NA,TRBV2,CASSALDRAGEQYF
TRBJ2-7,NA,TRBV7-9,CASSLGGTESYEQYF
TRBJ2-2,NA,TRBV19,CASIRAGGRDGELFF
TRBJ1-2,NA,TRBV19,CASSIGDTYGYTF
TRBJ1-1,NA,TRBV7-9,CASSSGASGTEAFF
TRBJ2-5,NA,TRBV28,CASSFPDRQETQYF
TRBJ2-2,NA,TRBV7-9,CASSLPDRGWEELFF
TRBJ1-2,NA,TRBV4-3,CASSQDLIGVFYGYTF
TRBJ1-1,NA,TRBV11-2,CASSPHTEAFF
TRBJ2-5,NA,TRBV6-1,CASSDWTVGTQYF